A single sample is the source of the 31 T cell receptor beta chains below, sequenced in a study of beta chain features in type 1 diabetes. The study reverse transcribed the entire isolated RNA, so it sequenced expressed TCRB transcripts. The assay was immunoSEQ multiplex PCR, and TCRdb's table has in-frame clones only and misses some. This sample has 200,000 to 250,000 clones; roughly a tenth occur once, and the top ten carry approximately 1.4%. The source material was central memory CD4+ T cells from blood. All receptors derive from a man younger than 35 in good health.

The chain is built from TRBV21-1 and TRBJ2-1; TRBD2 is the table's D call and was not checked against the DNA. TRBV21-1 has pseudogene status. The CDR3 has 15 residues. The CDR3 protein is CASSKDCSENNEQFF. The CDR3 region has the DNA TGTGCCAGCAGCAAAGATTGCTCGGAGAATAATGAGCAGTTCTTC.

The CDR3 DNA reads as TGTGCCAGCAGTGCCGGTTTGAATACGCAGTATTTT. The encoded protein is CASSAGLNTQYF. The chain is built from TRBV6-1 and TRBJ2-3; unclear D gene. The CDR3 contains 12 residues. Looked up from germline, CDR1 is MNHNS and CDR2 is SASEGT. The V end lost 4 bases, the J end lost 7 bases, and 9 bases lay between the germline ends.

The V call is TRBV4-2, the J call TRBJ2-3, with unresolved D. The CDR3 loop spans 14 amino acids. Per the germline V gene, CDR1 is LGHNA and CDR2 is YNFKEQ. V was cut by 1 base and J by 2 bases, with 7 bases left in between. CDR3 residues: CASSQVLNTDTQYF. As DNA, the CDR3 is TGTGCCAGCAGCCAAGTTTTGAACACAGATACGCAGTATTTT.

The chain joins TRBV4-1 to TRBJ2-1, with a weak D call TRBD1 (6 bases). V lost 1 base and J lost 8, with 18 bases in between. The CDR3 runs to 16 residues. The germline V gene encodes CDR1 MGHRA and CDR2 YSYEKL. In DNA form, the CDR3 reads TGCGCCAGCAGCCAAGGACAGGATACGGTACAGGATGAGCAGTTCTTC. This translates into CASSQGQDTVQDEQFF.

The chain links TRBV7-2 to TRBJ2-7; the D is unclear. CDR3 size: 14 residues. Germline V gene lookup returns CDR1 SGHTA and CDR2 FQGNSA. Trimming removed 0 bases from V and 0 bases from J, with 6 bases in between. The chain's CDR3 is CASSLASSSYEQYF. The CDR3 DNA reads TGTGCCAGCAGCTTAGCCAGTAGCTCCTACGAGCAGTACTTC.

V usage is TRBV6-5 and J usage is TRBJ1-5; D gene uncertain. This CDR3 spans 14 amino acids. The V gene's germline CDR1 is MNHEY and CDR2 SVGAGI. The V end lost 5 bases, the J end lost 7 bases, and 15 bases lay between the germline ends. Here the CDR3 reads CASSRGPQQQPQHF. DNA for the CDR3: TGTGCCAGCAGTAGAGGTCCCCAGCAACAGCCCCAGCATTTT.

The chain is built from TRBV6-5 and TRBJ2-7; 9 bases are a match to TRBD2. The CDR3 is 13 residues long. The V gene end was trimmed by 8 bases and the J gene end by 6 bases; junction bases not matched to a gene: 8. CDR1 and CDR2 from the germline V gene are MNHEY and SVGAGI. The CDR3: CASRGSGRGEQYF. In nucleotides, the CDR3 is TGTGCCAGCCGAGGTAGCGGGAGAGGCGAGCAGTACTTC.

This clone was observed a few times. This sequence joins TRBV7-2 and TRBJ2-2; 9 nucleotides agree with TRBD2. V lost 4 bases, J lost 5 bases, and 5 bases stayed unmatched. CDR1 is SGHTA and CDR2 is FQGNSA in the germline V gene. The CDR3 consists of 15 residues. The CDR3 spells CASSSAGGRTGELFF. CDR3 bases: TGTGCCAGCAGCTCAGCGGGAGGAAGAACCGGGGAGCTGTTTTTT.

The gene calls are TRBV5-1 and TRBJ1-4; 9 bases fit TRBD1. V lost 6 bases, J lost 5 bases, and 8 bases stayed unmatched. CDR1 SGHRS and CDR2 YFSETQ come from the germline V gene. This CDR3 region has 15 residues. CDR3 DNA: TGCGCCAGCAAACCCCTGACAGGGGGGAATGAAAAACTGTTTTTT. The encoded protein is CASKPLTGGNEKLFF.

The chain uses TRBV11-2 and TRBJ2-2; no definite D call. Per the germline V gene, CDR1 is SGHAT and CDR2 is FQNNGV. This CDR3 spans 15 amino acids. Trimming cost V 6 bases and J 0 bases, with 11 bases left between them. CDR3 region: CASRPVRSNTGELFF. In DNA, the CDR3 is TGTGCCAGCAGACCCGTTAGGTCGAACACCGGGGAGCTGTTTTTT.

This clone came up a few times. The gene calls are TRBV28 and TRBJ2-7, with a tentative D call TRBD2 (6 bases). Looked up from germline, CDR1 is MDHEN and CDR2 is SYDVKM. The V and J ends lost 3 bases and 9 bases respectively, with 18 bases between them. The CDR3 sequence is 14 residues long. CDR3 protein: CASSLRLVLNGQYF. Here the CDR3 DNA reads TGTGCCAGCAGTTTGCGACTAGTTTTAAACGGGCAGTACTTC.

The chain carries TRBV4-2 and TRBJ2-2; perhaps TRBD1 as D (6 bases). This CDR3 is 15 amino acids long. The V and J ends lost 3 bases and 1 base respectively, with 9 bases between them. Germline lookup yields CDR1 LGHNA and CDR2 YNFKEQ. CDR3 DNA sequence: TGTGCCAGCAGCCAGGAGGACAGGAACACCGGGGAGCTGTTTTTT. It codes for CASSQEDRNTGELFF.

The V gene is TRBV7-2, the J gene TRBJ2-7; D unclear. Germline CDR1 SGHTA, CDR2 FQGNSA. V lost 6 bases to trimming and J lost 5 bases, with 14 bases between them. This CDR3 is built from 13 residues. CDR3 amino acids: CASSVAESNEQYF. Written as DNA, the CDR3 is TGTGCCAGCAGTGTGGCAGAATCCAACGAGCAGTACTTC.

This clone was counted only a few times. This chain links TRBV7-9 with TRBJ2-5; D uncertain. CDR1 SEHNR and CDR2 FQNEAQ come from the germline V gene (reference sequence). The CDR3 totals 14 residues. Trimming shortened V by 1 base and J by 6 bases, and 12 bases separated the two germline ends. The DNA of the CDR3 is TGTGCCAGCAGCTTAGGTTCCGGGTGGCAGACCCAGTACTTC. Amino acid sequence: CASSLGSGWQTQYF.

This rearrangement joins TRBV28 to TRBJ2-7; unclear D gene. Germline assignment: CDR1 MDHEN and CDR2 SYDVKM. This CDR3 has 12 amino acids. The V end was cut by 7 bases, the J end by 2 bases, with 9 bases between. The chain's CDR3 is CASTPRTYEQYF. The DNA for the CDR3 is TGTGCCAGCACCCCTCGGACCTACGAGCAGTACTTC. Complete variable domain (other parts from reference TRBV28 and TRBJ2-7): DVKVTQSSRYLVKRTGEKVFLECVQDMDHENMFWYRQDPGLGLRLIYFSYDVKMKEKGDIPEGYSVSREKKERFSLILESASTNQTSMYLCASTPRTYEQYFGPGTRLTVT.

This rearrangement joins TRBV27 to TRBJ2-7; D gene ambiguous. Germline V gene data show CDR1 as MNHEY and CDR2 as SMNVEV (reference sequence). V was clipped by 3 bases and J by 0 bases, with 12 bases between them. The length of the CDR3 is 15 residues. The CDR3 sequence: CASSLGSASSYEQYF. CDR3 DNA sequence: TGTGCCAGCAGTTTGGGCAGCGCTAGCTCCTACGAGCAGTACTTC.

The chain uses TRBV4-2 and TRBJ2-7, with 9 nucleotides matching TRBD2. The CDR3 sequence is 15 residues long. J lost 7 bases, V lost 5 bases, and 12 bases had no gene match. The germline gives CDR1 LGHNA, CDR2 YNFKEQ. The CDR3 protein is CASSSFAGGPREQYF. The CDR3 DNA is TGTGCCAGCAGCTCCTTCGCGGGAGGGCCGAGAGAGCAGTACTTC.

This clone came up a few times. V and J are TRBV2 and TRBJ2-3; 8 nucleotides align to TRBD2. The V and J ends lost 10 bases and 3 bases, in that order; junction bases with no gene match: 9. There are 14 residues in the CDR3. Germline CDR1 reads SNHLY; CDR2 reads FYNNEI. The CDR3 nucleotides read TGTGCCACCCATCAAGCGGGAGTAACAGATACGCAGTATTTT. Protein sequence: CATHQAGVTDTQYF.

This chain joins TRBV5-1 and TRBJ2-5; D may be TRBD1 or TRBD2 (5 bases each). CDR3 length equals 15 residues. The germline V gene encodes CDR1 SGHRS and CDR2 YFSETQ. V shed 4 bases and J shed 0 bases, with 13 bases lying between them. CDR3 amino acids: CASSPTGAYQETQYF. The CDR3 DNA reads as TGCGCCAGCAGCCCTACCGGGGCGTACCAAGAGACCCAGTACTTC.

This clone was seen many times. The genes are TRBV10-3 and TRBJ2-7; 7 bases line up with TRBD2. Germline assignment: CDR1 ENHRY and CDR2 SYGVKD. The CDR3 is made up of 13 amino acids. V lost 6 bases and J lost 4; bases outside the gene matches: 6. The DNA of the CDR3 is TGTGCCATCAGCCCGCGGGAGAGGTACGAGCAGTACTTC. Its protein is CAISPRERYEQYF.

The genes are TRBV25-1 and TRBJ2-1, with 7 bases matching TRBD2. V lost 3 bases to trimming and J lost 15 bases; unmatched junction nucleotides: 8. The CDR3 loop spans 12 amino acids. Germline V gives CDR1 MGHDK, CDR2 SYGVNS. CDR3 sequence: CASSDPRSGAFF. In DNA, the CDR3 is TGTGCCAGCAGTGACCCACGCAGCGGGGCGTTCTTC.

The table lists this clone with a few counts. This chain uses TRBV7-9 with TRBJ2-3; D ambiguous. V was shortened by 5 bases and J by 1 base, with 19 bases between the two germline ends. Germline values: CDR1 SEHNR, CDR2 FQNEAQ (reference sequence). CDR3 size: 17 residues. As DNA, the CDR3 is TGTGCCAGCAGCCAAGATTGGTCCCCGTGGGGCACAGATACGCAGTATTTT. Its translation: CASSQDWSPWGTDTQYF.

This clone was detected only a few times. The same CDR3 arises from other DNA sequences in this sample as well. V usage is TRBV30 and J usage is TRBJ1-5, with D tentatively TRBD1 (6 bases). The CDR3 runs to 14 residues. V was trimmed by 3 bases and J by 1 base, leaving 10 bases between them. CDR1 is GTSNPN and CDR2 is SVGIG in the germline V gene (reference sequence). The CDR3 DNA sequence: TGTGCCTGGAGCAGGGGAGCCAGCAATCAGCCCCAGCATTTT. It yields the protein CAWSRGASNQPQHF.

A few counts support this clone. The chain employs TRBV5-4 and TRBJ2-1, with 14 positions matching TRBD2. J was trimmed by 9 bases and V by 2 bases; bases with no gene match: 7. Germline V lookup: CDR1 SGHNT, CDR2 YYREEE (reference sequence). CDR3 length equals 16 residues. The DNA for the CDR3 is TGTGCCAGCAGCTTCCCCGGGACTAGCGGGAGCTTTGAGCAGTTCTTC. Translating it yields CASSFPGTSGSFEQFF.

This clone was counted only a few times. The J gene is TRBJ1-5, the V gene TRBV4-1; 8 nucleotides align to TRBD1. Germline V gene data show CDR1 as MGHRA and CDR2 as YSYEKL. V dropped 6 bases and J dropped 4; count of bases not matched to a gene: 14. There are 17 residues in the CDR3. The CDR3 coding sequence is TGCGCCAGCAGTCAACTTGGACAGGGCGTCGGGAATCAGCCCCAGCATTTT. It encodes CASSQLGQGVGNQPQHF.

This clone was seen more than once but under ten times. The gene calls are TRBV7-3 and TRBJ2-1; TRBD2 matches at 10 bases. Germline CDR1 SGHTA, CDR2 FQGTGA. Trimming took 5 bases from V and 5 from J; bases not matched to a gene: 12. CDR3 length: 17 residues. CDR3 in amino acids: CASSQGGTSASNNEQFF. The CDR3 DNA sequence: TGTGCCAGCAGCCAGGGTGGGACTAGCGCTTCGAACAATGAGCAGTTCTTC.

The CDR3 region has the DNA TGTGCCAGCAGCTTCGTCGAGAACACTGAAGCTTTCTTT. Translation: CASSFVENTEAFF. The chain joins TRBV7-9 to TRBJ1-1; D ambiguous. The CDR3 sequence is 13 residues long. Trimming left V 3 bases short and J 1 base short, with 6 bases between. Germline values: CDR1 SEHNR, CDR2 FQNEAQ (reference sequence).

This clone was recorded a few times. The rearrangement links TRBV5-1 to TRBJ2-1; TRBD2 matches 8 bases. The CDR3 totals 16 residues. Trimming removed 0 bases from V and 9 bases from J; junction bases left unmatched: 11. Per germline, CDR1 SGHRS and CDR2 YFSETQ. The CDR3 bases are TGCGCCAGCAGCTTGGCCCCAGCGGGAGTTGAAGGTGAGCAGTTCTTC. Protein product: CASSLAPAGVEGEQFF.

The rearrangement joins TRBV30 to TRBJ2-1; TRBD1 matches at 9 bases. J was trimmed by 14 bases and V by 0 bases; bases with no gene match: 2. Germline V lookup: CDR1 GTSNPN, CDR2 SVGIG (reference sequence). The CDR3 contains 11 residues. This CDR3 reads CAWSVRDREFF. CDR3 sequence (DNA): TGTGCCTGGAGTGTGCGGGACAGGGAGTTCTTC.

This clone was recorded a few times. The rearrangement links TRBV15 to TRBJ2-1; 7 bases fit TRBD2. CDR1 is LNHNV and CDR2 is YYDKDF in the germline V gene (reference sequence). Germline trimming cut 5 bases from V and 3 bases from J; bases unmatched to any gene: 1. The CDR3 extends over 13 amino acids. The CDR3 DNA reads TGTGCCACCAGCCGCGGGGGCTACAATGAGCAGTTCTTC. Protein: CATSRGGYNEQFF.

The table lists this clone with a few counts. The V and J genes are TRBV2 and TRBJ2-7; D perhaps matches TRBD1 (6 bases). V was cut by 5 bases and J by 1 base, with 24 bases left in between. This CDR3 is 18 amino acids long. Germline assignment: CDR1 SNHLY and CDR2 FYNNEI. This chain's CDR3 is CASSRRDPFKGVSYEQYF. CDR3 coding DNA: TGTGCCAGCAGTCGACGGGACCCCTTCAAGGGGGTTTCCTACGAGCAGTACTTC.